Listed below are T cell receptor beta chains from one sample, sequenced in a study of response to subunit inactivated influenza vaccine. TCRdb re-called the RT-PCR reads with MiXCR, one entry per CDR3 protein. The profile shows hundreds of thousands of distinct CDR3 sequences, 15% to 18% of them singletons. Sequencing was performed on PBMCs from blood, taken about 11 days after vaccination. All receptors derive from a man over 45 who received an inactivated influenza vaccine. The conserved cysteine and the conserved F or W are not part of the CDR3 here.

CDR3 protein: ASSLEGNQETQY; J gene: TRBJ2-5; V gene: TRBV11-2
CDR3 protein: SARDITGNTEAF; J gene: TRBJ1-1; V gene: TRBV20-1
CDR3 protein: ASSQDWKETQY; J gene: TRBJ2-5; V gene: TRBV14
CDR3 protein: ASSIRQPSYEQY; J gene: TRBJ2-7; V gene: TRBV5-8
CDR3 protein: ASSPRWDTDTQY; J gene: TRBJ2-3; V gene: TRBV18
CDR3 protein: ASRAGLSAYTEAF; J gene: TRBJ1-1; V gene: TRBV25-1
CDR3 protein: ASSLWGGTENEQF; J gene: TRBJ2-1; V gene: TRBV5-1
CDR3 protein: ASSLGAGGVNTQY; J gene: TRBJ2-3; V gene: TRBV7-6
CDR3 protein: ASSALEMVSDTQY; J gene: TRBJ2-3; V gene: TRBV18
CDR3 protein: ASSFRDRDTGELF; J gene: TRBJ2-2; V gene: TRBV7-9
CDR3 protein: SAPYYSGANVLT; J gene: TRBJ2-6; V gene: TRBV20-1
CDR3 protein: ASGLVLSNEQF; J gene: TRBJ2-1; V gene: TRBV2
CDR3 protein: ASSGPGGSSYEQY; J gene: TRBJ2-7; V gene: TRBV7-2
CDR3 protein: AISDIRTSDEQY; J gene: TRBJ2-7; V gene: TRBV10-3
CDR3 protein: AWKGLANTGELF; J gene: TRBJ2-2; V gene: TRBV30
CDR3 protein: ASSQRTVTGELF; J gene: TRBJ2-2; V gene: TRBV3-1
CDR3 protein: ASSGRRTDTQY; J gene: TRBJ2-3; V gene: TRBV2
CDR3 protein: ASSSSRLNEQF; J gene: TRBJ2-1; V gene: TRBV7-3